This T cell receptor beta chain derives from a study of beta chain features in type 1 diabetes. V gave up 0 bases and J gave up 4 bases; unmatched junction bases: 6. This CDR3 comprises 15 residues. Germline CDR1 SGHRS, CDR2 YFSETQ. Expressed TCRB transcripts were sequenced, since all the RNA that had been isolated was reverse transcribed. The repertoire was sequenced with immunoSEQ multiplex PCR; TCRdb's copy has only in-frame clones and lacks some. The table lists fewer than 350,000 clones, 20% of them singletons. Isolation of CD4+ naive, central memory, regulatory and stem cell-like memory cells was achieved by sorting via CD45RO/CCR7/CD25/CD127/CD95/CD27. Sorted cells reached over 95% purity in every population.

The V call is TRBV5-1, the J call TRBJ2-7; TRBD2 aligns across 8 bases. The source is a young woman in good health. The sequencing input was naive CD4+ T cells from blood. CDR3 region: CASSLVGGRRYEQYF. CDR3 nucleotide sequence: TGCGCCAGCAGCTTGGTAGGCGGGAGGAGATACGAGCAGTACTTC.